This TCR beta chain was found in a study of T-cell reconstitution after alpha-beta-depleted transplantation in children. CDR3 length equals 13 residues. The V gene lost 4 bases and the J gene lost 5 bases, with 12 bases spanning the gap. Germline V lookup: CDR1 SEHNR, CDR2 FQNEAQ (reference sequence). This clonotype was seen at least ten times. A TCRbeta library incorporating unique molecular identifiers was prepared. TCRdb used MiXCR to reprocess the PCR reads, holding one entry per CDR3 protein. The table has roughly 350,000 distinct CDR3 sequences, 9% to 12% seen once; the top ten hold 2% to 2.5%. This TCR came from a human donor who donated a stem cell graft to a child with acute lymphoblastic leukemia. The source was PBMCs from the stem cell graft donor, collected from the stem cell graft. The chain joins TRBV7-9 to TRBJ2-7; possibly TRBD1 for D (6 bases). The CDR3, as DNA: TGTGCCAGCAGCTCACAGGGTAACCACGAGCAGTACTTC. Translation: CASSSQGNHEQYF.